A selection of T cell receptor beta chains follows, all from one sample in a study of identical twins. TCRdb processed the 5' RACE reads anew with MiXCR; each CDR3 protein has one entry. The sample carries approximately 220,000 distinct CDR3 sequences, around 8.1% recorded once. These same data were also listed under a study on yellow fever vaccine responses in identical twins.

Specimen: memory (CD45RO+) T cells sorted from blood. The receptor set was obtained from a woman aged 18-30 years in good health. Each CDR3 is given with its conserved first and last residue. D genes are given only for firm matches. Expanded clones get a size class; other rows say once, few or many, or leave the size out.

clone_size,j_call,v_call,d_call,cdr3_nt,cdr3_aa
many,TRBJ2-3,TRBV6-4,.,TGTGCCAGCAGTCCAGGGGGGGAGGATACGCAGTATTTT,CASSPGGEDTQYF
few,TRBJ2-7,TRBV30,.,TGTGCCTGGAGTGTCCCCCCCCGGACAGAGGGATACGAGCAGTACTTC,CAWSVPPRTEGYEQYF
few,TRBJ2-7,TRBV6-2/TRBV6-3,.,TGTGCCAGCAGTTACCCGCTACCGCCAGCGGAGAGCTCCTACGAGCAGTACTTC,CASSYPLPPAESSYEQYF
.,TRBJ1-6,TRBV5-1,.,TGCGCCAGCAGCTTGGCCGAAAATAATTCACCCCTCCACTTT,CASSLAENNSPLHF
.,TRBJ1-2,TRBV20-1,.,TGCAGTGCTTTAACAGGGACCTATGGCTACACCTTC,CSALTGTYGYTF
many,TRBJ2-7,TRBV20-1,.,TGCAGTGCCAACGGTCTAGGGAGAAGCTACGAGCAGTACTTC,CSANGLGRSYEQYF
.,TRBJ2-2,TRBV2,.,TGTGCCAGCACCAGGGATGGCACCGGGGAGCTGTTTTTT,CASTRDGTGELFF
many,TRBJ1-5,TRBV20-1,.,TGCAGTGCTGGGGCCACAAATCAGCCCCAGCATTTT,CSAGATNQPQHF
.,TRBJ2-3,TRBV7-3,TRBD2,TGTGCCAGCAGCTTTGGCGGGAGGACCCGCACAGATACGCAGTATTTT,CASSFGGRTRTDTQYF
.,TRBJ2-1,TRBV2,.,TGTGCCAGCAGTGTGCGGGTGAACAATGAGCAGTTCTTC,CASSVRVNNEQFF
.,TRBJ2-1,TRBV7-9,TRBD2,TGTGCGGTAGCGGGGGGCGGCAATGAGCAGTTCTTC,CAVAGGGNEQFF
many,TRBJ2-3,TRBV2,TRBD1,TGTGCCAGCCAGACAGGGGTAGGAGATACGCAGTATTTT,CASQTGVGDTQYF
.,TRBJ2-5,TRBV27,TRBD1,TGTGCCAGCAGTTTAGGAGCCAGGGGGCTCGGGGAGACCCAGTACTTC,CASSLGARGLGETQYF